This is a list of T cell receptor beta chains from one sample in a study of CD8 T cells in ankylosing spondylitis. A single record per CDR3 protein comes from TCRdb applying MiXCR to the 5' RACE reads. The table includes about 330,000 distinct CDR3 sequences, 7.5% to 9% detected once. Sequences were obtained from blood, either unsorted or a sorted T cell fraction (not recorded which). The source is a male donor with ankylosing spondylitis. Each CDR3 is given with its conserved first and last residue. The D gene is left open where the match is weak. Clone sizes are given selectively: once, few, many, or a class where the clone is expanded.

clone_size	v_call	j_call	d_call	cdr3_nt	cdr3_aa
many	TRBV6-1	TRBJ2-3	.	TGTGCCAGCAGTATCCGGACTGTTCGAGATACGCAGTATTTT	CASSIRTVRDTQYF
few	TRBV5-1	TRBJ2-1	.	TGCGCCAGCAGCTTGTCCCCAGCAGCGGATGAGCAGTTCTTC	CASSLSPAADEQFF
few	TRBV7-9	TRBJ2-7	TRBD1	TGTGCCAGCAGCGTCGACAGGGCCTACGAGCAGTACTTC	CASSVDRAYEQYF
.	TRBV24-1	TRBJ2-7	.	TGTGCCACCTGTGATATCCGGGCCCCACGCCCCTACGAGCAGTACTTC	CATCDIRAPRPYEQYF
many	TRBV10-3	TRBJ2-5	.	TGTGCCAGCAGGGGGGTAGGGGAAGAGACCCAGTACTTC	CASRGVGEETQYF
many	TRBV10-3	TRBJ2-7	.	TGTGCCATCAGTCTGGGGTCCTACGAGCAGTACTTC	CAISLGSYEQYF
.	TRBV18	TRBJ2-7	TRBD2	TGTGCCAGCTCACCAAATTCGCGGGAGCCCTACGAGCAGTACTTC	CASSPNSREPYEQYF
few	TRBV20-1	TRBJ2-7	.	TGCAGTGCTAGTGCCTACAGAAGCTCCTACGAGCAGTACTTC	CSASAYRSSYEQYF
few	TRBV20-1	TRBJ1-1	.	TGCAGTGCTAGAGATTTAGGACAGTCCGGGTCTGAAGCTTTCTTT	CSARDLGQSGSEAFF
few	TRBV6-1	TRBJ1-5	.	TGTGCCAGCAGTGACGCGAAAAAGCCCCAGCATTTT	CASSDAKKPQHF
.	TRBV4-1	TRBJ2-7	TRBD1	TGCGCCAGCAGCCAATTCCTCGGGACAGGGGTCTACGAGCAGTACTTC	CASSQFLGTGVYEQYF
.	TRBV4-1	TRBJ2-7	TRBD2	TGCGCCAGCAGCCAGGGACTAGCTCTCCTCTTC	CASSQGLALLF